Listed here are 6 T cell receptor beta chains from one sample, sequenced in a study of cytomegalovirus exposure and HLA in healthy donors. Method: immunoSEQ multiplex PCR; TCRdb's copy keeps in-frame clones and lacks some. The repertoire holds about 140,000 clones, with about four fifths as singletons. Sequenced input: PBMCs. The receptors derive from a woman in her 30s in good health and CMV-seronegative.

This chain links TRBV19 with TRBJ1-5; a weak D match, TRBD1 (5 bases). The CDR3 spans 14 residues. Germline V gene lookup returns CDR1 LNHDA and CDR2 SQIVND (reference sequence). Trimming stripped 2 bases from V and 5 bases from J, with 10 bases between. CDR3 protein: CASSISGWDQPQHF. CDR3 coding DNA: TGTGCCAGTAGTATATCAGGGTGGGATCAGCCCCAGCATTTT.

By sample share, this clone is medium-sized. CDR3: CASSQGTGTGGEKLFF. For the CDR3, the DNA is TGCGCCAGCAGCCAAGGCACCGGGACAGGGGGCGAAAAACTGTTTTTT. The chain links TRBV4-3 to TRBJ1-4, with 12 bases lining up with TRBD1. This CDR3 comprises 16 residues. The germline V gene encodes CDR1 LGHNA and CDR2 YSLEER. Trimming took 1 base from V and 8 from J; bases not matched to a gene: 5.

V gene TRBV29-1 combines with J gene TRBJ1-2; perhaps TRBD1 as D (6 bases). Germline loops: CDR1 SQVTM, CDR2 ANQGSEA. V lost 7 bases to trimming and J lost 0 bases, with 6 bases between them. This CDR3 has 11 residues. The DNA for the CDR3 is TGCAGCGGACAGGCTAACTATGGCTACACCTTC. It codes for CSGQANYGYTF.

The J gene is TRBJ1-1, the V gene TRBV5-1; 8 nucleotides agree with TRBD1. Per germline, CDR1 SGHRS and CDR2 YFSETQ. CDR3 length: 14 residues. V was clipped by 2 bases and J by 5 bases; unmatched bases: 5. CDR3 sequence (DNA): TGCGCCAGCAGCTTTCAGGGGGCTGGGACTGAAGCTTTCTTT. Translating it yields CASSFQGAGTEAFF.

The V call is TRBV19, the J call TRBJ2-2, with a possible D match to TRBD1 (6 bases). The V end was cut by 5 bases, the J end by 4 bases, with 14 bases between. Per germline, CDR1 LNHDA and CDR2 SQIVND (reference sequence). The CDR3 contains 15 residues. CDR3 coding DNA: TGTGCCAGTAGTCGGACAGACAAATTCACCGGGGAGCTGTTTTTT. This sequence encodes CASSRTDKFTGELFF.

The chain joins TRBV6-5 to TRBJ2-7; D possibly corresponds to TRBD1 (6 bases). The germline CDR1 and CDR2 sequences are MNHEY and SVGAGI. V was cut by 2 bases and J by 4 bases, with 18 bases left in between. This CDR3 region has 16 residues. The CDR3 is CASSYNAGEGFYEQYF. CDR3 DNA sequence: TGTGCCAGCAGTTACAACGCAGGGGAAGGTTTTTACGAGCAGTACTTC.